Listed below are T cell receptor beta chains from one sample, sequenced in a study of shared clonotypes between healthy human individuals. Clones were sequenced by immunoSEQ multiplex PCR, and TCRdb holds only the in-frame ones, with some missing. The sample includes around 2,000,000 clones, over 85% of them seen just once. Specimen: naive CD4+ T cells sorted from blood. Receptors were obtained from a man younger than 35 in good health. CDR3s include the opening cysteine and the closing phenylalanine or tryptophan. The D gene is left open where the match is weak. Only some rows state a clone size, as once, few, many or a class for expanded clones.

d_call | j_call | v_call | clone_size | cdr3_aa | cdr3_nt
NA | TRBJ1-2 | TRBV5-4 | NA | CASSSPPGGPYGYTF | TGTGCCAGCAGCTCGCCGCCCGGCGGGCCCTATGGCTACACCTTC
NA | TRBJ2-7 | TRBV27 | NA | CASSLERGLLYYEQYF | TGTGCCAGCAGTTTAGAGAGAGGGCTACTGTACTACGAGCAGTACTTC
NA | TRBJ1-6 | TRBV27 | NA | CASRLDRRNSPLHF | TGTGCCAGCAGGCTAGACAGGAGGAATTCACCCCTCCACTTT
NA | TRBJ2-3 | TRBV20-1 | NA | CSARVGDTQYF | TGCAGTGCTAGAGTTGGAGATACGCAGTATTTT
NA | TRBJ2-2 | TRBV4-3 | NA | CASSRSIPNLRGELFF | TGCGCCAGCAGCCGATCTATTCCCAACTTAAGGGGGGAGCTGTTTTTT
TRBD2 | TRBJ2-5 | TRBV5-4 | NA | CASSLVGSGTQETQYF | TGTGCCAGCAGCTTGGTTGGTAGCGGGACTCAAGAGACCCAGTACTTC
NA | TRBJ1-2 | TRBV28 | NA | CASSPPRGEGYGYTF | TGTGCCAGCAGTCCACCCCGCGGGGAGGGCTATGGCTACACCTTC
NA | TRBJ1-1 | TRBV6-5 | NA | CASSYSSRGGTEAFF | TGTGCCAGCAGTTACTCGAGTAGGGGAGGGACTGAAGCTTTCTTT
NA | TRBJ2-6 | TRBV4-1 | NA | CASSPGGTSGANVLTF | TGCGCCAGCAGTCCGGGCGGTACCTCTGGGGCCAACGTCCTGACTTTC
NA | TRBJ1-1 | TRBV27 | NA | CASTSRENTEAFF | TGTGCCAGCACTTCAAGGGAGAACACTGAAGCTTTCTTT
TRBD1 | TRBJ2-7 | TRBV2 | NA | CASSTGQGGSYEQYF | TGTGCCAGCAGTACGGGACAGGGGGGGTCCTACGAGCAGTACTTC
NA | TRBJ2-2 | TRBV6-6 | NA | CASSYEGTGELFF | TGTGCCAGCAGTTACGAAGGAACCGGGGAGCTGTTTTTT
NA | TRBJ2-3 | TRBV2 | NA | CASKIFGSELKSTDTQYF | TGTGCCAGCAAAATATTCGGGTCGGAGTTAAAAAGCACAGATACGCAGTATTTT
NA | TRBJ1-2 | TRBV14 | NA | CASSQLSGEERGYTF | TGTGCCAGCAGCCAACTATCGGGGGAAGAGCGAGGCTACACCTTC
NA | TRBJ2-5 | TRBV7-2 | NA | CASSGGLQETQYF | TGTGCCAGCAGCGGGGGTCTGCAAGAGACCCAGTACTTC
TRBD1 | TRBJ2-7 | TRBV18 | NA | CASSPRQGDNEQYF | TGTGCCAGCTCACCCAGACAGGGGGATAACGAGCAGTACTTC
NA | TRBJ1-4 | TRBV6-1 | NA | CASSPTSTNEKLFF | TGTGCCAGCAGTCCGACCTCAACTAATGAAAAACTGTTTTTT
NA | TRBJ1-5 | TRBV19 | NA | CASSQDSGAGSNQPQHF | TGTGCCAGTAGTCAAGACTCAGGGGCAGGTAGCAATCAGCCCCAGCATTTT
NA | TRBJ1-2 | TRBV25-1 | NA | CASSDRYGYTF | TGTGCCAGCAGCGACCGCTATGGCTACACCTTC
TRBD1 | TRBJ2-3 | TRBV5-4 | NA | CASSSGDRETDTQYF | TGTGCCAGCAGCTCGGGGGACAGGGAAACAGATACGCAGTATTTT
NA | TRBJ2-7 | TRBV7-9 | once | CASSPQIASYEQYF | TGTGCCAGCAGCCCCCAGATCGCCTCCTACGAGCAGTACTTC